The text below deals with one T cell receptor (beta chain). Its ends do not fully match the called genes, so a read error is possible. Via MiXCR, TCRdb re-called the reads, giving one row per CDR3 protein. The sample consists of approximately 240,000 distinct CDR3 sequences, around 26% of them appearing once. This record comes from a study of kidney transplant recipient with SARS-CoV-2 infection. The CDR3 runs 14 residues. Germline assignment: CDR1 LNHDA and CDR2 SQIVND (reference sequence). V and J are TRBV19 and TRBJ1-1; D is undetermined. This TCR came from a male patient aged 30 to 39 who had COVID-19 and was a kidney transplant recipient. The graft donor may be the source of some T cells. The sample consisted of a blood sample, taken at baseline and around day 110 from a kidney transplant recipient. CDR3 amino acids: CASSPTRMKTEAFF. The CDR3 nucleotides read TGTGCCAGTAGTCCCACCAGGATGAAAACTGAAGCTTTCTTT.